This TCR beta chain was captured by sequencing in a study of early T cells in non-severe SARS-CoV-2 infection. Study in general: Sequencing of bulk RNA from unsorted whole blood was done, without chain pairing. Study results and caveats: Comparison of clonotypes with VDJdb favored anti-spike CD8 responses while missing private and CD4 specificities.

This clonotype came up many times. Its antigen is as yet unknown. Trimming stripped 2 bases from V and 4 bases from J, with 8 bases between. Germline loops: CDR1 MNHEY, CDR2 SVGEGT. This CDR3 has 13 residues. cDNA molecules, individually, were tagged with unique molecular identifiers. TCRdb analysed the 5' RACE reads with MiXCR anew, one entry per CDR3 protein. Of about 36,000 distinct CDR3 sequences listed, about 9.3% are singletons. The chain combines TRBV6-2 or TRBV6-3 with TRBJ1-1; D unresolved. This receptor was identified in an adult who was a healthcare worker with PCR-confirmed SARS-CoV-2 infection or an uninfected control (not recorded which). The sample comprised whole blood. The CDR3 coding sequence is TGTGCCAGCAGTTACAGGGTAGGCACTGAAGCTTTCTTT. It yields the protein CASSYRVGTEAFF.